The 18 T cell receptor beta chains below all came from one sample that was sequenced in a study of Ad26.COV2.S vaccination and SARS-CoV-2 variants. Assay: immunoSEQ multiplex PCR; the TCRdb copy retains only in-frame clones and omits some. The sample has some 450,000 clones, 90% seen once. Regarding treatment: some 20 received Ad26.COV2.S at low or high dose, single or two shots; several received placebo; per-sample allocation not given. On day 63 after the first injection, vaccine and placebo recipients gave samples. The starting material was peripheral blood, obtained in a trial of Ad26.COV2.S vaccine versus placebo. These receptor sequences come from a person aged 18 to 59 who received the Ad26.COV2.S COVID-19 vaccine or a placebo.

This chain connects TRBV9 to TRBJ2-2; 9 nucleotides line up with TRBD2. The CDR3 extends over 16 amino acids. Per the germline V gene, CDR1 is SGDLS and CDR2 is YYNGEE. The trim removed 3 bases at V and 1 base at J, leaving 4 bases unmatched. The CDR3 nucleotides are TGTGCCAGCAGCGCTTCTAGCGGGATGAACACCGGGGAGCTGTTTTTT. Translation: CASSASSGMNTGELFF.

V and J are TRBV9 and TRBJ2-7, with TRBD2 matching over 7 bases. This CDR3 spans 14 amino acids. Germline V lookup: CDR1 SGDLS, CDR2 YYNGEE. V shed 4 bases and J 1 base; nucleotides not matched to a gene: 5. In nucleotides, the CDR3 is TGTGCCAGCAGCCTCCTAGCGGATTCCTACGAGCAGTACTTC. Its protein product is CASSLLADSYEQYF. Together with reference TRBV9 and TRBJ2-7, the CDR3 gives the full variable domain: DSGVTQTPKHLITATGQRVTLRCSPRSGDLSVYWYQQSLDQGLQFLIQYYNGEERAKGNILERFSAQQFPDLHSELNLSSLELGDSALYFCASSLLADSYEQYFGPGTRLTVT.

The V call is TRBV30, the J call TRBJ1-6; perhaps TRBD1 as D (5 bases). The V and J ends lost 0 bases and 7 bases respectively, with 10 bases between them. Per the germline V gene, CDR1 is GTSNPN and CDR2 is SVGIG (reference sequence). This CDR3 contains 14 residues. The CDR3 DNA reads as TGTGCCTGGAGTGTGGCAGGGAAAAATTCACCCCTCCACTTT. This encodes CAWSVAGKNSPLHF.

The chain uses TRBV18 and TRBJ1-2; D is unclear. The germline gives CDR1 KGHSH, CDR2 LQKENI. Deletions cut 6 bases from V and 3 bases from J, with 14 bases between. This CDR3 is built from 14 residues. The DNA for the CDR3 is TGTGCCAGCTCGGGCCAGACGAATGACTATGGCTACACCTTC. Translated, it gives CASSGQTNDYGYTF.

This clone was detected only a few times. Other DNA sequences of this sample code for an identical CDR3. V gene TRBV19 combines with J gene TRBJ2-1; 11 positions agree with TRBD2. CDR1 is LNHDA and CDR2 is SQIVND in the germline V gene (reference sequence). V shed 5 bases and J 5 bases; nucleotides not matched to a gene: 5. CDR3 size: 15 residues. The CDR3 loop is CASSLGTSGDNEQFF. The CDR3 DNA sequence: TGTGCCAGTAGTTTAGGGACTAGCGGAGACAATGAGCAGTTCTTC.

The V and J genes are TRBV6-2 or TRBV6-3 and TRBJ2-1; 10 positions match TRBD2. The CDR3 extends over 19 amino acids. After removal of 2 bases from V and 0 bases from J, the junction contained 10 bases not matched to a gene. Germline V gene lookup returns CDR1 MNHEY and CDR2 SVGEGT. The CDR3 DNA sequence: TGTGCCAGCAGTTACCTCCCTAGCGGGGGTGTGGGCTCCTACAATGAGCAGTTCTTC. This gives the protein CASSYLPSGGVGSYNEQFF.

V gene TRBV4-3 combines with J gene TRBJ2-3, with D maybe TRBD1 (5 bases). The V and J ends lost 2 bases and 0 bases respectively, with 9 bases between them. The CDR3 is 15 residues long. In germline, CDR1 is LGHNA, CDR2 YSLEER. The CDR3 loop is CASSQITGSTDTQYF. The DNA of the CDR3 is TGCGCCAGCAGCCAAATTACAGGTAGCACAGATACGCAGTATTTT.

This chain uses TRBV10-3 with TRBJ2-6; 8 positions agree with TRBD2. CDR3 length equals 17 residues. V was clipped by 10 bases and J by 0 bases; unmatched bases: 11. Germline V CDR1 and CDR2: ENHRY, SYGVKD. The CDR3 DNA follows: TGTGCCACTACCGGGGCGGGAGGATACTCTGGGGCCAACGTCCTGACTTTC. It translates to CATTGAGGYSGANVLTF.

V usage is TRBV7-3 and J usage is TRBJ2-2, with D possibly TRBD2 on 6 matching bases. Deletions cut 4 bases from V and 7 bases from J, with 28 bases between. Germline CDR1 reads SGHTA; CDR2 reads FQGTGA. This CDR3 is 19 amino acids long. The CDR3 loop is CASSSPVVTDAGKGGELFF. CDR3 DNA sequence: TGTGCCAGCAGCTCCCCGGTGGTAACCGACGCGGGAAAGGGCGGGGAGCTGTTTTTT.

The rearrangement joins TRBV5-6 to TRBJ2-1, with TRBD1 identical over 7 bases. This CDR3 spans 16 amino acids. Germline trimming cut 1 base from V and 5 bases from J; bases unmatched to any gene: 9. The germline V gene encodes CDR1 SGHDT and CDR2 YYEEEE. The CDR3 reads CASSLTEGAPHNEQFF. The CDR3 DNA follows: TGTGCCAGCAGCTTGACTGAGGGGGCGCCTCACAATGAGCAGTTCTTC.

The J gene is TRBJ2-3, the V gene TRBV9; possibly TRBD1 for D (6 bases). The length of the CDR3 is 15 residues. The V gene lost 4 bases and the J gene lost 3 bases, with 15 bases spanning the gap. CDR1 and CDR2 (germline): SGDLS, YYNGEE. CDR3 region: CASSLGGFGTDTQYF. The CDR3 coding sequence is TGTGCCAGCAGCTTAGGGGGTTTTGGGACAGATACGCAGTATTTT.

This clone was seen more than once but under ten times. The sample contains more than one DNA sequence encoding this CDR3. This CDR3 is CASSVRDRNSPLHF. CDR3 DNA: TGTGCCAGTAGTGTCCGGGACAGAAATTCACCCCTCCACTTT. This chain links TRBV19 with TRBJ1-6; 7 bases agree with TRBD1. The length of the CDR3 is 14 residues. The J segment lost 7 bases and the V segment lost 5 bases, leaving 5 bases of the junction unmatched. Germline-derived CDR1 and CDR2 are LNHDA and SQIVND (reference sequence).

The V gene is TRBV4-1, the J gene TRBJ2-7; 11 positions match TRBD2. Trimming removed 2 bases from V and 4 bases from J; junction bases left unmatched: 4. The CDR3 covers 15 residues. The germline V gene encodes CDR1 MGHRA and CDR2 YSYEKL. The DNA for the CDR3 is TGCGCCAGCAGCCAACCTACTAGCGGGAGATACGAGCAGTACTTC. This gives the protein CASSQPTSGRYEQYF.

This chain links TRBV28 with TRBJ2-1, with D perhaps TRBD1 or TRBD2 (5 bases each). V was clipped by 3 bases and J by 7 bases, with 22 bases between them. Germline V gene data show CDR1 as MDHEN and CDR2 as SYDVKM. This CDR3 has 17 amino acids. CDR3 DNA sequence: TGTGCCAGCAGTTTCCTCACCCGGGTCGAGGGGAAGAATGAGCAGTTCTTC. It translates to CASSFLTRVEGKNEQFF.

V gene TRBV5-8 combines with J gene TRBJ2-7; 7 bases map to TRBD1. The V segment lost 0 bases and the J segment 0 bases; nucleotides outside the gene matches: 0. CDR1 is SGHTS, CDR2 YDEGEE, per germline. This CDR3 contains 14 residues. The chain's CDR3 is CASSLGQGSYEQYF. As DNA, the CDR3 is TGTGCCAGCAGCTTGGGACAGGGCTCCTACGAGCAGTACTTC.

The chain uses TRBV7-9 and TRBJ1-5; weak D call: TRBD1 (5 bases). Trimming stripped 5 bases from V and 4 bases from J, with 15 bases between. The CDR3 consists of 15 residues. Looked up from germline, CDR1 is SEHNR and CDR2 is FQNEAQ (reference sequence). The CDR3 sequence: CASSPGGAGNQPQHF. In DNA, the CDR3 is TGTGCCAGCAGCCCAGGAGGGGCCGGTAATCAGCCCCAGCATTTT.

The V gene is TRBV11-3, the J gene TRBJ2-2; unclear D gene. The CDR3 spans 13 residues. The germline V gene has CDR1 SGHNT and CDR2 YENEEA. The V and J ends lost 3 bases and 5 bases respectively, with 7 bases between them. CDR3 DNA sequence: TGTGCCAGCAGCTTGGTACAGACCGGGGAGCTGTTTTTT. Translating it yields CASSLVQTGELFF.

This clone was counted a single time. This chain connects TRBV2 to TRBJ1-4; D is possibly TRBD1 (6 bases). This CDR3 comprises 13 residues. The germline V gene encodes CDR1 SNHLY and CDR2 FYNNEI. Trimming left V 8 bases short and J 8 bases short, with 15 bases between. CDR3 in amino acids: CASEVRGGEKLFF. CDR3 bases: TGTGCCAGCGAAGTCAGGGGAGGAGAAAAACTGTTTTTT.